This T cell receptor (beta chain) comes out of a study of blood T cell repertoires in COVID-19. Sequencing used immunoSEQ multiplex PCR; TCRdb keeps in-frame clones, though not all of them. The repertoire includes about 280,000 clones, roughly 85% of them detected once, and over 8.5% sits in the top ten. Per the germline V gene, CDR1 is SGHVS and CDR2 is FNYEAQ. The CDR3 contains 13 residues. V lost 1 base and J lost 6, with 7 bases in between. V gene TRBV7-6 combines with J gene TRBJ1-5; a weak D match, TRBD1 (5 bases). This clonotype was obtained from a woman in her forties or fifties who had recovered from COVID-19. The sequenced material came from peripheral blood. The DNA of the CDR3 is TGTGCCAGCAGCTTAGGGGGCCGTCAGCCCCAGCATTTT. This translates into CASSLGGRQPQHF.